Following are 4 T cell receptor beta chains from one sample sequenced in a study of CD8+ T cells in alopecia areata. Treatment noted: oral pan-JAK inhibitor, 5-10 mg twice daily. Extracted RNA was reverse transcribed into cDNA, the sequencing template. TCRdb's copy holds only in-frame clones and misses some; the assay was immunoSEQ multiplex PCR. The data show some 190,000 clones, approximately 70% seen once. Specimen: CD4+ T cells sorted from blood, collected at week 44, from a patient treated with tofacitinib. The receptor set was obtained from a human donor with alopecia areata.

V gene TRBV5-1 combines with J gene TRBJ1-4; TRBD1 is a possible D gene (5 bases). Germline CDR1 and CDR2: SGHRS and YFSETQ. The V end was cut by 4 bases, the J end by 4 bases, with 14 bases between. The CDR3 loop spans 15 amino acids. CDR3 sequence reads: CASSPQTAINEKLFF. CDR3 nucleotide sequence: TGCGCCAGCAGCCCCCAGACAGCTATTAATGAAAAACTGTTTTTT.

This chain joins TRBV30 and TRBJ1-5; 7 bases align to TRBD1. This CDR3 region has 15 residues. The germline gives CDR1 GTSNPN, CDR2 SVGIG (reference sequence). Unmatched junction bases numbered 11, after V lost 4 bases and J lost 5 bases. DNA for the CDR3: TGTGCCTGGACCCCTCCCTGGGACAGTGATCAGCCCCAGCATTTT. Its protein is CAWTPPWDSDQPQHF.

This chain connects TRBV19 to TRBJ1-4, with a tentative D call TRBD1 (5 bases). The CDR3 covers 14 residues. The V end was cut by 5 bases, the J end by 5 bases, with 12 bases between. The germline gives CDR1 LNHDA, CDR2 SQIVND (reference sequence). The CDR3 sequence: CASSLGLKNEKLFF. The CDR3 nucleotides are TGTGCCAGTAGTTTGGGACTGAAGAATGAAAAACTGTTTTTT.

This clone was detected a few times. DNA for the CDR3: TGTGCCACCTCGTGGGACAACTCTGGAAACACCATATATTTT. As protein: CATSWDNSGNTIYF. This chain uses TRBV15 with TRBJ1-3; D possibly corresponds to TRBD1 (6 bases). Trimming removed 8 bases from V and 0 bases from J, with 11 bases in between. The germline CDR1 and CDR2 sequences are LNHNV and YYDKDF (reference sequence). CDR3 length equals 14 residues.